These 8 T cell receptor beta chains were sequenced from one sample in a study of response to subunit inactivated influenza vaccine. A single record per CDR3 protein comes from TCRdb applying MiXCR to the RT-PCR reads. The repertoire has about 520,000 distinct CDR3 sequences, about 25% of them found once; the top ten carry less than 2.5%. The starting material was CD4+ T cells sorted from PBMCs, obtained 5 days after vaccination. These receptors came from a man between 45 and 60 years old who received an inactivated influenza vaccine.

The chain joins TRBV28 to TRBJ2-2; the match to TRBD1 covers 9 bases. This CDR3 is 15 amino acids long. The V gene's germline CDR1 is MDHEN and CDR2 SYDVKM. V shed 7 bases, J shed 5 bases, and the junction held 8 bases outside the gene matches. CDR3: CASTRMGQGTGELFF. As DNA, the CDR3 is TGTGCCAGCACCCGGATGGGACAGGGTACCGGGGAGCTGTTTTTT.

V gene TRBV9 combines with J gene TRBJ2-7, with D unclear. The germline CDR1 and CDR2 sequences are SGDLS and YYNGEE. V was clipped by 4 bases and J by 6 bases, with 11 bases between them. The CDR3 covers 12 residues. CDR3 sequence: CASSRDQREQYF. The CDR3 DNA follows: TGTGCCAGCAGCCGCGATCAGCGCGAGCAGTACTTC.

CDR3 residues: CASSLASTGNTEAFF. For the CDR3, the DNA is TGTGCCAGCAGCTTGGCCTCGACAGGGAACACTGAAGCTTTCTTT. V gene TRBV5-5 combines with J gene TRBJ1-1, with a possible D match to TRBD1 (6 bases). CDR1 and CDR2 (germline): SGHKS, YYEKEE (reference sequence). CDR3 length equals 15 residues. Trimming cost V 0 bases and J 1 base, with 10 bases left between them.

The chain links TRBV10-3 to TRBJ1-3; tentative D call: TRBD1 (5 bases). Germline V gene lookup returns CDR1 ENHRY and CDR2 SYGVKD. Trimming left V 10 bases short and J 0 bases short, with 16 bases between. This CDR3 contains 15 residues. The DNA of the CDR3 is TGTGCCACCGGGGGGGACGTCGTCTCTGGAAACACCATATATTTT. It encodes CATGGDVVSGNTIYF.

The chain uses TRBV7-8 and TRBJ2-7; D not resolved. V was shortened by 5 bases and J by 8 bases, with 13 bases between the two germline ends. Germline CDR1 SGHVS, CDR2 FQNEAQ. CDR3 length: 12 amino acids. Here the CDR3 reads CASSLFFQQQYF. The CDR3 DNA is TGTGCCAGCAGCCTGTTTTTCCAGCAGCAGTACTTC.

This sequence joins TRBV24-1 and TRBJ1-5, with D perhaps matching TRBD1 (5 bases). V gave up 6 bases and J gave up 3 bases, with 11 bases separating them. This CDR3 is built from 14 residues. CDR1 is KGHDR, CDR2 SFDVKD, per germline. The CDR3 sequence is CATSPGEVNQPQHF. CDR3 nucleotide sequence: TGTGCCACCAGTCCGGGGGAAGTCAATCAGCCCCAGCATTTT.

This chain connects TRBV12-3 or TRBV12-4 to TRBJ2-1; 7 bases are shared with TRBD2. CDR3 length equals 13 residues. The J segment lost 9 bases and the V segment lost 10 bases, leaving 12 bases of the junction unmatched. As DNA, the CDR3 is TGTGCCACCACCGCCGGGCGGGAGTCTGAGCAGTTCTTC. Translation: CATTAGRESEQFF.

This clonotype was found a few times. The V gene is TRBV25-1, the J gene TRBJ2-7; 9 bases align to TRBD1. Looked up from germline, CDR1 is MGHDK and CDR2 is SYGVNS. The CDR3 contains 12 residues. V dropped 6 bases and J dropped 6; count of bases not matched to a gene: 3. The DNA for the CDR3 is TGTGCCAGCAGGGGACAGGGTTCCGAGCAGTACTTC. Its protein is CASRGQGSEQYF.